The sequence of this T cell receptor (beta chain) was determined in a study of T-cell reconstitution after alpha-beta-depleted transplantation in children. Library preparation (for TCRbeta) was performed with unique molecular identifiers. TCRdb re-analysed the PCR reads in MiXCR, keeping a single row per CDR3 protein. The sample lists some 590,000 distinct CDR3 sequences; 10% to 13% were seen once. Germline assignment: CDR1 MNHEY and CDR2 SVGEGT. The CDR3 length is 17 residues. The V and J ends lost 4 bases and 2 bases respectively, with 19 bases between them. The table lists this clonotype with many counts.

This sequence joins TRBV6-2 or TRBV6-3 and TRBJ2-3; possible D gene TRBD2, 6 bases. This sequence originates from a human donor who donated a stem cell graft to a child with acute myeloid leukemia. The material sequenced was PBMCs from the stem cell graft donor, taken from the stem cell graft. The CDR3 coding sequence is TGTGCCAGCAGTTCAAGGAGACTAGGATCGCTCACAGATACGCAGTATTTT. It is translated as CASSSRRLGSLTDTQYF.